The 26 T cell receptor beta chains below all came from one sample that was sequenced in a study of shared clonotypes between healthy human individuals. Produced via immunoSEQ multiplex PCR; TCRdb's table is partial and in-frame only. The sample lists about 1.1 million clones, approximately 78% occurring once. What was sequenced was memory CD4+ T cells from PBMCs. The subset is: CD45RA-negative fraction. Receptors were obtained from a man between 18 and 29 years old in good health. Some clones in this sample may be carry-over from other donors' samples.

This rearrangement joins TRBV6-1 to TRBJ1-5; possibly TRBD1 for D (5 bases). CDR1 is MNHNS, CDR2 SASEGT, per germline. Between the trimmed V and J ends, which lost 2 bases and 4 bases, there was a span of 9 bases. The CDR3 has 14 amino acids. CDR3 sequence: CASSERDPNQPQHF. The CDR3 coding sequence is TGTGCCAGCAGTGAACGGGACCCAAATCAGCCCCAGCATTTT.

This chain uses TRBV7-3 with TRBJ2-3; no reliable D call. V gave up 1 base and J gave up 6 bases, with 14 bases separating them. The CDR3 loop spans 15 amino acids. The germline V gene has CDR1 SGHTA and CDR2 FQGTGA. CDR3 DNA sequence: TGTGCCAGCAGCTTAAGTCCCACGTCTGCGGATACGCAGTATTTT. This gives the protein CASSLSPTSADTQYF.

This rearrangement joins TRBV7-3 to TRBJ1-2, with D possibly TRBD1 on 5 matching bases. V was shortened by 5 bases and J by 1 base, with 17 bases between the two germline ends. The CDR3 is 16 amino acids. The germline V gene has CDR1 SGHTA and CDR2 FQGTGA. The CDR3 DNA sequence: TGTGCCAGCAGCCTCAGGGAGGCCTCCCTTAACTATGGCTACACCTTC. It codes for CASSLREASLNYGYTF.

This chain connects TRBV6-6 to TRBJ1-1; D unresolved. This CDR3 spans 13 amino acids. Germline values: CDR1 MNHNY, CDR2 SVGAGI (reference sequence). V was pared by 5 bases and J by 1 base, with 8 bases between. In DNA form, the CDR3 reads TGTGCCAGCAGTCCGCAGGCGAACACTGAAGCTTTCTTT. Amino acid sequence: CASSPQANTEAFF.

This chain links TRBV4-1 with TRBJ2-5, with a weak D call TRBD2 (5 bases). Germline CDR1 reads MGHRA; CDR2 reads YSYEKL. With 1 base removed from V and 0 bases from J, the gap between germline ends came to 9 bases. CDR3 length: 15 residues. CDR3 DNA: TGCGCCAGCAGCCAAGCGGCGGGCTACCAAGAGACCCAGTACTTC. Its translation is CASSQAAGYQETQYF.

This clone was counted once. The chain recombines TRBV6-6 with TRBJ2-1; TRBD2 matches at 9 bases. V shed 6 bases and J 4 bases; nucleotides not matched to a gene: 4. The CDR3 length is 14 residues. Germline CDR1 is MNHNY and CDR2 is SVGAGI (reference sequence). CDR3: CASRTSGRYNEQFF. The CDR3 DNA follows: TGTGCCAGCAGGACGAGCGGGAGGTACAATGAGCAGTTCTTC.

The CDR3 bases are TGTGCCAGCAGTTTAACTTCCATCTCCTATGGCTACACCTTC. It codes for CASSLTSISYGYTF. The V and J genes are TRBV28 and TRBJ1-2; no clear D gene. V was shortened by 2 bases and J by 4 bases, with 11 bases between the two germline ends. CDR1 and CDR2 (germline): MDHEN, SYDVKM. The CDR3 extends over 14 amino acids.

In this sample, this clone turned up once. This chain connects TRBV6-5 to TRBJ2-3, with 8 bases that match TRBD2. V shed 0 bases and J 2 bases; nucleotides not matched to a gene: 4. The CDR3 runs to 16 residues. CDR1 is MNHEY and CDR2 is SVGAGI in the germline V gene. The CDR3 DNA is TGTGCCAGCAGTTACTCGGTAGCGGGATCCACAGATACGCAGTATTTT. Translation gives CASSYSVAGSTDTQYF.

J is TRBJ1-4 and V is TRBV5-1, with D uncertain. CDR1 and CDR2 from the germline V gene are SGHRS and YFSETQ. With 3 bases removed from V and 8 bases from J, the gap between germline ends came to 5 bases. CDR3 length: 11 residues. CDR3 sequence: CASSWREKLFF. The CDR3 DNA is TGCGCCAGCAGCTGGCGAGAAAAACTGTTTTTT. The full variable domain, in which reference TRBV5-1 and TRBJ1-4 provide the parts outside the CDR3, is KAGVTQTPRYLIKTRGQQVTLSCSPISGHRSVSWYQQTPGQGLQFLFEYFSETQRNKGNFPGRFSGRQFSNSRSEMNVSTLELGDSALYLCASSWREKLFFGSGTQLSVL.

The V and J genes are TRBV11-1 and TRBJ2-3, with D unresolved. Germline values: CDR1 SGHAT, CDR2 FQDESV (reference sequence). There are 15 residues in the CDR3. V was trimmed by 6 bases and J by 1 base, leaving 14 bases between them. The CDR3 protein is CASSPAIWGTDTQYF. The DNA for the CDR3 is TGTGCCAGCAGTCCCGCCATCTGGGGCACAGATACGCAGTATTTT.

V gene TRBV6-5 combines with J gene TRBJ2-7; D perhaps matches TRBD2 (6 bases). The germline V gene has CDR1 MNHEY and CDR2 SVGAGI. CDR3 length equals 15 residues. The germline V and J ends were trimmed by 2 bases and 3 bases, with 14 bases remaining between them. DNA of the CDR3: TGTGCCAGCAGTTACAGGAGGGCCGAAAGCTACGAGCAGTACTTC. Protein: CASSYRRAESYEQYF.

This clone showed up just once. The chain couples TRBV19 to TRBJ1-1; possibly TRBD1 for D (6 bases). The CDR3 is 13 residues long. CDR1 and CDR2 (germline): LNHDA, SQIVND (reference sequence). Trimming removed 7 bases from V and 3 bases from J, with 12 bases in between. CDR3 coding DNA: TGTGCCAGTAACGCAGGGGCGGACACTGAAGCTTTCTTT. This translates into CASNAGADTEAFF.

CDR3 in amino acids: CASLSGYEQYF. The CDR3 DNA reads as TGTGCCAGCCTTTCCGGCTACGAGCAGTACTTC. This sequence joins TRBV28 and TRBJ2-7; no reliable D call. The germline CDR1 and CDR2 sequences are MDHEN and SYDVKM. Trimming left V 8 bases short and J 3 bases short, with 8 bases between. The CDR3 runs to 11 residues.

CDR3 sequence (DNA): TGTGCCAGCAGCTTAGCGGGGACTTTTAGAATTGAAGCTTTCTTT. This codes for CASSLAGTFRIEAFF. The V and J genes are TRBV7-2 and TRBJ1-1; D is perhaps TRBD1 (5 bases). Germline V gene lookup returns CDR1 SGHTA and CDR2 FQGNSA. Trimming took 0 bases from V and 7 from J, leaving 15 bases between them. The CDR3 has 15 residues.

The chain combines TRBV7-9 with TRBJ1-4; unclear D gene. CDR3 size: 15 residues. V was pared by 2 bases and J by 8 bases, with 15 bases between. Germline CDR1 SEHNR, CDR2 FQNEAQ (reference sequence). Here the CDR3 reads CASSLMGGTGEKLFF. The CDR3 bases are TGTGCCAGCAGCTTAATGGGAGGCACGGGCGAAAAACTGTTTTTT.

The CDR3 loop is CASSFGTGNEGYTF. The CDR3 DNA is TGTGCCAGCAGCTTCGGGACAGGGAATGAAGGCTACACCTTC. V usage is TRBV11-1 and J usage is TRBJ1-2; 9 nucleotides match TRBD1. CDR3 size: 14 residues. Unmatched junction bases numbered 7, after V lost 3 bases and J lost 8 bases. Germline CDR1 is SGHAT and CDR2 is FQDESV (reference sequence).

V gene TRBV5-1 combines with J gene TRBJ2-5, with D uncertain. CDR1 and CDR2 from the germline V gene are SGHRS and YFSETQ. This CDR3 region has 17 residues. The ends were cut back, 1 base at V and 3 bases at J, with 19 bases in the middle. CDR3 residues: CASSLSTYDNMKETQYF. The CDR3 DNA follows: TGCGCCAGCAGCTTGTCCACCTACGACAACATGAAAGAGACCCAGTACTTC.

This clone was observed once. This rearrangement joins TRBV27 to TRBJ1-2; D ambiguous. The CDR3 runs to 15 residues. Germline lookup yields CDR1 MNHEY and CDR2 SMNVEV (reference sequence). With 6 bases removed from V and 6 bases from J, the gap between germline ends came to 20 bases. This CDR3 is CASSRHRVTKDGYTF. The DNA for the CDR3 is TGTGCCAGCAGCCGTCACCGGGTGACAAAAGATGGCTACACCTTC.

This clone has a single count. The chain is built from TRBV7-9 and TRBJ2-7, with TRBD1 matching 7 bases. CDR1 and CDR2 (germline): SEHNR, FQNEAQ (reference sequence). V dropped 3 bases and J dropped 3; count of bases not matched to a gene: 14. The CDR3 spans 17 residues. CDR3 loop: CASSLGEGALSYYEQYF. The DNA for the CDR3 is TGTGCCAGCAGCTTGGGTGAGGGGGCCCTATCTTACTACGAGCAGTACTTC.

The chain has TRBV28 and TRBJ2-5; D is perhaps TRBD2 (6 bases). Trimming removed 1 base at V and 5 bases at J, with 14 bases between. This CDR3 comprises 15 residues. CDR1 MDHEN and CDR2 SYDVKM come from the germline V gene. This chain's CDR3 is CASSLYSDGGETQYF. DNA for the CDR3: TGTGCCAGCAGTTTATATTCGGACGGAGGGGAGACCCAGTACTTC.

V and J are TRBV11-2 and TRBJ1-3; TRBD1 agrees at 7 bases. The CDR3 spans 15 residues. Trimming took 3 bases from V and 1 from J; bases not matched to a gene: 3. The germline CDR1 and CDR2 sequences are SGHAT and FQNNGV. CDR3 region: CASSLSTGSGNTIYF. In nucleotides, the CDR3 is TGTGCCAGCAGCTTGTCGACAGGGTCTGGAAACACCATATATTTT. Looking up the rest from reference TRBV11-2 and TRBJ1-3 gives the full variable domain: EAGVAQSPRYKIIEKRQSVAFWCNPISGHATLYWYQQILGQGPKLLIQFQNNGVVDDSQLPKDRFSAERLKGVDSTLKIQPAKLEDSAVYLCASSLSTGSGNTIYFGEGSWLTVV.

V and J are TRBV30 and TRBJ1-1, with D unclear. Germline V gene data show CDR1 as GTSNPN and CDR2 as SVGIG (reference sequence). The CDR3 spans 13 residues. V gave up 3 bases and J gave up 4 bases, with 12 bases separating them. The CDR3 DNA follows: TGTGCCTGGAGCCAAGCGTTGGGCACTGAAGCTTTCTTT. Protein sequence: CAWSQALGTEAFF.

The CDR3 DNA reads as TGTGCCAGCTCACCTGGACAGGGAGGAACTGAAGCTTTCTTT. As protein: CASSPGQGGTEAFF. This chain joins TRBV18 and TRBJ1-1; 8 bases agree with TRBD1. The V and J ends lost 3 bases and 5 bases, in that order; junction bases with no gene match: 5. The CDR3 contains 14 residues. The germline gives CDR1 KGHSH, CDR2 LQKENI.

V gene TRBV27 combines with J gene TRBJ2-5, with D possibly matching TRBD1 (6 bases). This CDR3 comprises 15 residues. The V gene's germline CDR1 is MNHEY and CDR2 SMNVEV (reference sequence). V lost 5 bases and J 2 bases, leaving 15 bases between the germline ends. The CDR3 spells CASSANRVGQETQYF. The CDR3, as DNA: TGTGCCAGCAGTGCTAACAGGGTAGGGCAAGAGACCCAGTACTTC.

The rearrangement joins TRBV6-6 to TRBJ2-3; D might be TRBD2 (6 bases). This CDR3 is 15 amino acids long. Looked up from germline, CDR1 is MNHNY and CDR2 is SVGAGI (reference sequence). The V end was cut by 5 bases, the J end by 1 base, with 13 bases between. CDR3 coding DNA: TGTGCCAGCAGTCCCTCTAGCGCGGGCACAGATACGCAGTATTTT. It encodes CASSPSSAGTDTQYF.

V gene TRBV2 combines with J gene TRBJ2-3; D remains ambiguous. The CDR3 covers 13 residues. Germline loops: CDR1 SNHLY, CDR2 FYNNEI. V lost 7 bases, J lost 2 bases, and 10 bases lay in between. For the CDR3, the DNA is TGTGCCAGCATATTGAGCTACACAGATACGCAGTATTTT. This sequence encodes CASILSYTDTQYF.